This passage covers 31 T cell receptor beta chains from one sample sequenced in a study of T cells in tuberculosis. Sequencing used immunoSEQ multiplex PCR; TCRdb keeps in-frame clones, though not all of them. The sample consists of approximately 88,000 clones, roughly 93% of them appearing once. Sorting used thawed, overnight-rested PBMC stained with anti-CD3, a viability dye and GMM-loaded CD1B tetramer. CD1B tetramers were loaded with Rhodococcus equi-derived C32 glucose monomycolate. The sequencing input was CD1b-GMM tetramer-negative cells sorted from PBMCs. Receptor source: an adult woman with latent tuberculosis.

J is TRBJ1-3 and V is TRBV27; 7 nucleotides line up with TRBD1. The CDR3 is made up of 15 amino acids. Germline loops: CDR1 MNHEY, CDR2 SMNVEV (reference sequence). V dropped 3 bases and J dropped 4; count of bases not matched to a gene: 6. The CDR3 DNA reads TGTGCCAGCAGTTTGGACGGGACAGAAGGAAACACCATATATTTT. This translates into CASSLDGTEGNTIYF.

The chain carries TRBV10-3 and TRBJ2-5; a weak D match, TRBD2 (6 bases). Germline V gives CDR1 ENHRY, CDR2 SYGVKD. V dropped 2 bases and J dropped 6 bases, with 19 bases sitting between them. This CDR3 spans 16 amino acids. The CDR3 coding sequence is TGTGCCATCAGTGAGGCCAAGGGACTGGCAGGGCAGACCCAGTACTTC. Amino acid sequence: CAISEAKGLAGQTQYF.

This chain links TRBV11-3 with TRBJ1-3, with D uncertain. The germline V gene encodes CDR1 SGHNT and CDR2 YENEEA. The V gene lost 5 bases and the J gene lost 3 bases, with 17 bases spanning the gap. There are 16 residues in the CDR3. CDR3 DNA: TGTGCCAGCAGCCCCTCTGGCTTCGGGAGTGGAAACACCATATATTTT. It codes for CASSPSGFGSGNTIYF. The full variable domain, its missing parts supplied by reference TRBV11-3 and TRBJ1-3, is EAGVVQSPRYKIIEKKQPVAFWCNPISGHNTLYWYLQNLGQGPELLIRYENEEAVDDSQLPKDRFSAERLKGVDSTLKIQPAELGDSAVYLCASSPSGFGSGNTIYFGEGSWLTVV.

The chain uses TRBV19 and TRBJ2-5; D is possibly TRBD1 (6 bases). Trimming removed 6 bases from V and 0 bases from J, with 8 bases in between. This CDR3 region has 13 residues. Germline loops: CDR1 LNHDA, CDR2 SQIVND (reference sequence). The CDR3 sequence: CASSRQDQETQYF. As DNA, the CDR3 is TGTGCCAGTAGCAGACAGGACCAAGAGACCCAGTACTTC.

This rearrangement joins TRBV7-8 to TRBJ1-1; the D gene is possibly TRBD1 (5 bases). CDR1 SGHVS and CDR2 FQNEAQ come from the germline V gene. The CDR3 is made up of 15 amino acids. V lost 4 bases and J 4 bases, leaving 16 bases between the germline ends. CDR3 in DNA: TGTGCCAGCAGCTCACTAAGGGGAGGCGGCACTGAAGCTTTCTTT. It yields the protein CASSSLRGGGTEAFF.

The CDR3 coding sequence is TGTGCCAGCACCCTCGGACAGGGCTACGAGCAGTACTTC. It encodes CASTLGQGYEQYF. The chain combines TRBV6-5 with TRBJ2-5; TRBD1 matches at 8 bases. The J call is uncertain, as TRBJ2-7 better fits the DNA end. CDR1 MNHEY and CDR2 SVGAGI come from the germline V gene. The CDR3 is made up of 13 amino acids.

Only one count was recorded for this clone. The chain carries TRBV7-9 and TRBJ2-1; TRBD2 aligns across 11 bases. The J segment lost 4 bases and the V segment lost 5 bases, leaving 7 bases of the junction unmatched. The germline CDR1 and CDR2 sequences are SEHNR and FQNEAQ (reference sequence). CDR3 length equals 16 residues. CDR3 region: CASSPLLAGGYNEQFF. The CDR3 region has the DNA TGTGCCAGCAGCCCCCTTCTAGCGGGGGGATACAATGAGCAGTTCTTC.

The chain uses TRBV10-2 and TRBJ1-1; TRBD1 is a possible D gene (5 bases). The germline V and J ends were trimmed by 5 bases and 7 bases, with 14 bases remaining between them. Germline V gene lookup returns CDR1 WSHSY and CDR2 SAAADI. The CDR3 extends over 13 amino acids. CDR3 region: CASSFAATDEAFF. CDR3 coding DNA: TGCGCCAGCAGTTTTGCCGCGACAGATGAAGCTTTCTTT.

The chain uses TRBV9 and TRBJ2-2; possible D gene TRBD1, 6 bases. Trimming took off 6 bases at V and 0 bases at J, with 18 bases between the two ends. The CDR3 has 17 amino acids. The germline V gene encodes CDR1 SGDLS and CDR2 YYNGEE. The chain's CDR3 is CASNKPPTGANTGELFF. CDR3 nucleotide sequence: TGTGCCAGCAACAAGCCCCCGACAGGAGCGAACACCGGGGAGCTGTTTTTT.

The V and J genes are TRBV7-8 and TRBJ1-2, with D tentatively TRBD1 (6 bases). Germline V gives CDR1 SGHVS, CDR2 FQNEAQ. The CDR3 has 16 residues. The V gene lost 0 bases and the J gene lost 5 bases, with 16 bases spanning the gap. CDR3 sequence reads: CASSLASAGANYGYTF. CDR3 bases: TGTGCCAGCAGCTTAGCCTCGGCAGGGGCAAATTATGGCTACACCTTC.

The chain couples TRBV30 to TRBJ1-5; no clear D gene. This CDR3 has 13 amino acids. V was clipped by 2 bases and J by 7 bases, with 12 bases between them. The germline V gene encodes CDR1 GTSNPN and CDR2 SVGIG (reference sequence). CDR3 DNA: TGTGCCTGGAGTAACCGGGGTGGGCAGCCCCAGCATTTT. Translating it yields CAWSNRGGQPQHF.

The rearrangement links TRBV11-3 to TRBJ2-4; D gene uncertain. Germline values: CDR1 SGHNT, CDR2 YENEEA. This CDR3 region has 15 residues. V was trimmed by 1 base and J by 6 bases, leaving 13 bases between them. The CDR3 DNA reads as TGTGCCAGCAGCTTAGGTGGGCAGGTGGCAAACATTCAGTACTTC. This gives the protein CASSLGGQVANIQYF. Full variable domain (missing parts from reference TRBV11-3 and TRBJ2-4): EAGVVQSPRYKIIEKKQPVAFWCNPISGHNTLYWYLQNLGQGPELLIRYENEEAVDDSQLPKDRFSAERLKGVDSTLKIQPAELGDSAVYLCASSLGGQVANIQYFGAGTRLSVL.

The chain joins TRBV19 to TRBJ2-2; TRBD2 is a possible D gene (6 bases). CDR1 and CDR2 (germline): LNHDA, SQIVND (reference sequence). The CDR3 is made up of 15 amino acids. The V end lost 1 base, the J end lost 6 bases, and 12 bases lay between the germline ends. CDR3 sequence reads: CASSIVGLSAGELFF. CDR3 DNA: TGTGCCAGTAGTATAGTAGGACTAAGTGCCGGGGAGCTGTTTTTT.

The chain joins TRBV2 to TRBJ2-3; perhaps TRBD2 as D (6 bases). V lost 8 bases and J 0 bases, leaving 21 bases between the germline ends. The CDR3 contains 17 residues. The germline gives CDR1 SNHLY, CDR2 FYNNEI. CDR3 loop: CASEGVGGPLSTDTQYF. The CDR3, as DNA: TGTGCCAGCGAGGGAGTGGGGGGACCCCTTAGCACAGATACGCAGTATTTT.

The chain joins TRBV29-1 to TRBJ1-3; tentatively, D is TRBD1 (5 bases). Germline V gene lookup returns CDR1 SQVTM and CDR2 ANQGSEA. The germline V and J ends were trimmed by 6 bases and 1 base, with 10 bases remaining between them. The CDR3 totals 13 residues. CDR3 in amino acids: CSVGLQSGNTIYF. The DNA of the CDR3 is TGCAGCGTGGGACTGCAATCTGGAAACACCATATATTTT.

This clone was counted a few times. The rearrangement uses TRBV10-3 and TRBJ1-3; 7 bases align to TRBD1. In germline, CDR1 is ENHRY, CDR2 SYGVKD. The CDR3 runs to 14 residues. J was trimmed by 4 bases and V by 5 bases; bases with no gene match: 5. CDR3 coding DNA: TGTGCCATCAGTACAGGGGAAGCCGGAAACACCATATATTTT. This translates into CAISTGEAGNTIYF.

The rearrangement links TRBV10-3 to TRBJ2-5; 14 bases are shared with TRBD2. Germline CDR1 and CDR2: ENHRY and SYGVKD. After removal of 2 bases from V and 1 base from J, the junction contained 0 bases not matched to a gene. CDR3 length: 16 residues. The CDR3 bases are TGTGCCATCAGTGAGGGGACTAGCGGGGGCCAAGAGACCCAGTACTTC. It yields the protein CAISEGTSGGQETQYF.

This chain links TRBV4-3 with TRBJ2-1, with TRBD1 as a possible D gene (5 bases). The CDR3 has 15 amino acids. Trimming took 4 bases from V and 4 from J, leaving 14 bases between them. Per germline, CDR1 LGHNA and CDR2 YSLEER. The CDR3 DNA is TGCGCCAGCAGCCCCCGACGACAGTATTACAATGAGCAGTTCTTC. Translated, it gives CASSPRRQYYNEQFF.

This rearrangement joins TRBV30 to TRBJ1-1; a weak D match, TRBD1 (6 bases). The CDR3 sequence is 13 residues long. Germline CDR1 GTSNPN, CDR2 SVGIG (reference sequence). The V end was cut by 4 bases, the J end by 2 bases, with 11 bases between. This CDR3 is CAWIRDTNTEAFF. The CDR3 DNA is TGTGCCTGGATCCGGGACACAAACACTGAAGCTTTCTTT.

The chain couples TRBV18 to TRBJ1-1; D unresolved. Germline lookup yields CDR1 KGHSH and CDR2 LQKENI. Trimming shortened V by 0 bases and J by 7 bases, and 12 bases separated the two germline ends. This CDR3 has 14 residues. The CDR3 DNA is TGTGCCAGCTCACCACCGGGCTTACAAGTTGAAGCTTTCTTT. Protein product: CASSPPGLQVEAFF.

The chain combines TRBV6-1 with TRBJ2-7; D might be TRBD1 (5 bases). This CDR3 has 13 amino acids. Germline V CDR1 and CDR2: MNHNS, SASEGT. Trimming took 4 bases from V and 2 from J, leaving 9 bases between them. As DNA, the CDR3 is TGTGCCAGCAGTGGGGTGGGGCCCTACGAGCAGTACGTC. Protein: CASSGVGPYEQYV.

The J gene is TRBJ2-2, the V gene TRBV7-2, with a weak D call TRBD2 (6 bases). V gave up 5 bases and J gave up 4 bases, with 14 bases separating them. Per germline, CDR1 SGHTA and CDR2 FQGNSA. CDR3 length: 15 amino acids. CDR3 DNA sequence: TGTGCCAGCAGCATCCGGGACTTCTCCACCGGGGAGCTGTTTTTT. Protein product: CASSIRDFSTGELFF.

The rearrangement joins TRBV27 to TRBJ1-2; TRBD1 matches at 10 bases. With V trimmed by 10 bases and J by 2 bases, 10 bases remained unmatched. The germline V gene encodes CDR1 MNHEY and CDR2 SMNVEV (reference sequence). The CDR3 has 15 amino acids. The CDR3 region is CATLPRQGANYGYTF. The DNA for the CDR3 is TGTGCCACCCTCCCCCGACAGGGGGCCAACTATGGCTACACCTTC.

CDR3 bases: TGTGCCAGCAGCAAACCGGGGACAGGCTACCCCTACGAGCAGTACGTC. Protein: CASSKPGTGYPYEQYV. The J gene is TRBJ2-7, the V gene TRBV21-1; TRBD1 is the table's D call and was not checked against the DNA. TRBV21-1 is tagged as a pseudogene. The CDR3 loop spans 16 amino acids.

This sequence joins TRBV5-4 and TRBJ2-3; 8 nucleotides align to TRBD2. The CDR3 totals 16 residues. Unmatched junction bases numbered 8, after V lost 3 bases and J lost 2 bases. Germline-derived CDR1 and CDR2 are SGHNT and YYREEE (reference sequence). The CDR3 here is CASSWIPGGDTDTQYF. DNA of the CDR3: TGTGCCAGCAGCTGGATACCCGGGGGGGACACAGATACGCAGTATTTT.

The J gene is TRBJ1-2, the V gene TRBV6-1; TRBD1 matches at 7 bases. CDR1 is MNHNS and CDR2 is SASEGT in the germline V gene. The CDR3 is made up of 13 amino acids. The V segment lost 2 bases and the J segment 3 bases; nucleotides outside the gene matches: 0. CDR3 region: CASSETGDYGYTF. CDR3 sequence (DNA): TGTGCCAGCAGTGAAACAGGGGACTATGGCTACACCTTC.

V gene TRBV29-1 combines with J gene TRBJ2-4; 9 bases match TRBD1. The CDR3 is 17 amino acids. The germline CDR1 and CDR2 sequences are SQVTM and ANQGSEA. J was trimmed by 3 bases and V by 7 bases; bases with no gene match: 16. Here the CDR3 reads CSATGTGQQGGKNIQYF. The DNA of the CDR3 is TGCAGCGCAACCGGGACAGGGCAGCAGGGTGGCAAAAACATTCAGTACTTC. Complete variable domain (other parts from reference TRBV29-1 and TRBJ2-4): SAVISQKPSRDICQRGTSLTIQCQVDSQVTMMFWYRQQPGQSLTLIATANQGSEATYESGFVIDKFPISRPNLTFSTLTVSNMSPEDSSIYLCSATGTGQQGGKNIQYFGAGTRLSVL.

The genes are TRBV27 and TRBJ2-7, with D possibly matching TRBD2 (5 bases). The CDR3 has 14 residues. Germline V CDR1 and CDR2: MNHEY, SMNVEV (reference sequence). V lost 3 bases and J lost 4, with 13 bases in between. The CDR3 DNA reads as TGTGCCAGCAGTTTGGACTCCAGACCATACGAGCAGTACTTC. Its translation: CASSLDSRPYEQYF.

The chain recombines TRBV28 with TRBJ1-2; unclear D gene. The CDR3 has 13 residues. V lost 5 bases and J lost 8, with 15 bases in between. Germline V gives CDR1 MDHEN, CDR2 SYDVKM. The DNA of the CDR3 is TGTGCCAGCAGTCCCCGAGGCGCGAGGGGCTACACCTTC. Amino acids: CASSPRGARGYTF.

The V gene is TRBV5-6, the J gene TRBJ2-7; 9 bases are a match to TRBD1. The V segment lost 4 bases and the J segment 5 bases; nucleotides outside the gene matches: 4. The germline gives CDR1 SGHDT, CDR2 YYEEEE. This CDR3 is built from 13 residues. CDR3 in DNA: TGTGCCAGCAGCCAGGACAGGGGCGACGAGCAGTACTTC. Its translation: CASSQDRGDEQYF.

The genes are TRBV7-7 and TRBJ2-5; D is possibly TRBD2 (6 bases). This CDR3 spans 13 amino acids. In germline, CDR1 is SSHAT, CDR2 FNYEAQ (reference sequence). The CDR3 spells CTSSLDNQETQYF. For the CDR3, the DNA is TGTACTAGCAGCTTAGACAACCAAGAGACCCAGTACTTC.